A selection of T cell receptor beta chains follows, all from one sample in a study of T-cell memory formation after mild COVID-19. From the 5' RACE reads, TCRdb called clonotypes with MiXCR, one entry per CDR3 protein. The repertoire holds 350,000 to 450,000 distinct CDR3 sequences, with 24% as singletons. The material sequenced was PBMCs or a T cell subset sorted from them (not recorded which). Receptor source: an adult woman who had mild COVID-19 (a few samples of this study predate the infection). Cell type and time point are not known. CDR3s include the opening cysteine and the closing phenylalanine or tryptophan. The order of the fields is J gene, D gene, V gene, clone size, CDR3 DNA, CDR3 protein. The D gene is left open where the match is weak. Size is stated for part of the rows, as once, few or many counts, or as a class when the clone is expanded.

>TRBJ2-7|TRBD1|TRBV7-9|many
TGTGCCAGCAGCACCCTGACAGGGACCTACGAGCAGTACTTC
CASSTLTGTYEQYF
>TRBJ2-1|TRBD2|TRBV2|few
TGTGCACTAGCGGGACCATACAATGAGCAGTTCTTC
CALAGPYNEQFF
>TRBJ2-1|TRBD2|TRBV20-1|few
TGCAGTGCCGGCAGCGGGAGTAGGCACAATGAGCAGTTCTTC
CSAGSGSRHNEQFF
>TRBJ2-1|.|TRBV3-1|.
TGTGCCAGCAGCCAGGCCGGCCGTGAGCAGTTCTTC
CASSQAGREQFF
>TRBJ1-6|.|TRBV27|.
TGTGCCAGCAGTTTATCGAGGAGTTCCGTCTATTCACCCCTCCACTTT
CASSLSRSSVYSPLHF
>TRBJ2-1|.|TRBV7-3|few
TGTGCCAGCAGCTCCAAACATGGAATGGGGTACAATGAGCAGTTCTTC
CASSSKHGMGYNEQFF
>TRBJ2-1|.|TRBV5-5|few
TGTGCCAGCAACACAAGAGGTAGCTCCTACAATGAGCAGTTCTTC
CASNTRGSSYNEQFF
>TRBJ1-1|TRBD1|TRBV7-3|.
TGTGCCAGCAGCTTAACGACAGGGGGCGAAGCTTTCTTT
CASSLTTGGEAFF
>TRBJ2-2|.|TRBV24-1|few
TGTGCCACCAGACGGGGTACCGGGGAGCTGTTTTTT
CATRRGTGELFF
>TRBJ2-1|TRBD1|TRBV12-3/TRBV12-4|many
TGTGCCAGCAGTCCGGGACAGGGGAACAATGAGCAGTTCTTC
CASSPGQGNNEQFF
>TRBJ2-3|TRBD2|TRBV2|.
TGTGCCAGCAGTGAACAACTAGCGGGGGGCACCACAGATACGCAGTATTTT
CASSEQLAGGTTDTQYF
>TRBJ1-4|TRBD1|TRBV18|.
TGTGCCAGCTCACCACCGGGACAGGGTAACGGAAAACTGTTTTTT
CASSPPGQGNGKLFF
>TRBJ1-2|.|TRBV7-8|few
TGTGCCAGCAGCACCAGGGAGGCTCTCCTGATTGAGGGCTACACCTTC
CASSTREALLIEGYTF
>TRBJ2-7|TRBD2|TRBV12-3/TRBV12-4|.
TGTGCCAGCAGTTTTATGACGGCGGGAGGTTACGAGCAGTACTTC
CASSFMTAGGYEQYF
>TRBJ2-1|.|TRBV5-1|few
TGCGCCAGCAGCTTGGACTCCGTCACATTCTCCTACAATGAGCAGTTCTTC
CASSLDSVTFSYNEQFF
>TRBJ2-6|.|TRBV6-6|few
TGTGCCAGCAGTTACTCCCCGGACATGATCTCTGGGGCCAACGTCCTGACTTTC
CASSYSPDMISGANVLTF
>TRBJ2-5|.|TRBV6-5|few
TGTGCCAGCAGTTACTTAGGGGGGCAAGAGACCCAGTACTTC
CASSYLGGQETQYF